One sample yielded the 19 T cell receptor beta chains listed below, sequenced in a study of control samples from healthy donors and cancer patients. Clones were read by immunoSEQ multiplex PCR, and TCRdb kept only the in-frame ones, dropping some. Seen here are about 96,000 clones, about 92% observed once, and the top ten hold roughly 8%. Sequencing input: blood. The receptors originated from a young man in good health.

The genes are TRBV12-3 or TRBV12-4 and TRBJ1-1; D uncertain. V was shortened by 1 base and J by 0 bases, with 0 bases between the two germline ends. The CDR3 runs 12 residues. The CDR3 is CASSLVNTEAFF. For the CDR3, the DNA is TGTGCCAGCAGTTTAGTGAACACTGAAGCTTTCTTT.

J is TRBJ2-7 and V is TRBV7-9, with 7 bases aligning to TRBD1. There are 17 residues in the CDR3. V lost 1 base and J lost 1; bases outside the gene matches: 10. Germline V gene sequence: CDR1 SEHNR, CDR2 FQNEAQ (reference sequence). The CDR3 nucleotides read TGTGCCAGCAGCTTAGGTTTCGGGACAGAGTCTTCCTACGAGCAGTACTTC. It codes for CASSLGFGTESSYEQYF.

The CDR3 reads CASSLPSRREYNTGELFF. The CDR3 DNA reads TGCGCCAGCAGTCTCCCCTCCAGGCGGGAGTATAACACCGGGGAGCTGTTTTTT. The chain is built from TRBV4-1 and TRBJ2-2; 7 bases are shared with TRBD2. V lost 6 bases to trimming and J lost 2 bases; unmatched junction nucleotides: 15. The V gene's germline CDR1 is MGHRA and CDR2 YSYEKL. The CDR3 loop spans 18 amino acids.

The rearrangement joins TRBV5-1 to TRBJ1-1, with D uncertain. Trimming cost V 4 bases and J 2 bases, with 12 bases left between them. The CDR3 is 14 amino acids. Germline V gene data show CDR1 as SGHRS and CDR2 as YFSETQ. The CDR3 nucleotides read TGCGCCAGCAGCCCAAGACGACTTAACACTGAAGCTTTCTTT. Its protein is CASSPRRLNTEAFF.

The V call is TRBV7-9, the J call TRBJ1-1; 8 nucleotides line up with TRBD1. Unmatched junction bases numbered 1, after V lost 3 bases and J lost 1 base. Germline loops: CDR1 SEHNR, CDR2 FQNEAQ (reference sequence). The CDR3 is 14 residues long. The CDR3 DNA reads as TGTGCCAGCAGCTTCGGACAGGGGAACACTGAAGCTTTCTTT. Amino acids: CASSFGQGNTEAFF.

This chain uses TRBV29-1 with TRBJ1-2; weak D call: TRBD1 (6 bases). Deletions cut 3 bases from V and 4 bases from J, with 12 bases between. The germline V gene has CDR1 SQVTM and CDR2 ANQGSEA. This CDR3 is 13 amino acids long. The CDR3 region is CSVDSQGSYGYTF. The CDR3 DNA reads TGCAGCGTTGATTCACAGGGTAGCTATGGCTACACCTTC.

The chain is built from TRBV7-9 and TRBJ1-5; D is uncertain. CDR1 SEHNR and CDR2 FQNEAQ come from the germline V gene (reference sequence). The CDR3 has 14 amino acids. Trimming removed 1 base from V and 4 bases from J, with 8 bases in between. The CDR3 nucleotides are TGTGCCAGCAGCTTAGGGGGAGAGAATCAGCCCCAGCATTTT. Protein product: CASSLGGENQPQHF. Variable domain in full (rest from reference TRBV7-9 and TRBJ1-5): DTGVSQNPRHKITKRGQNVTFRCDPISEHNRLYWYRQTLGQGPEFLTYFQNEAQLEKSRLLSDRFSAERPKGSFSTLEIQRTEQGDSAMYLCASSLGGENQPQHFGDGTRLSIL.

The chain recombines TRBV7-2 with TRBJ1-1; no clear D gene. Germline V gives CDR1 SGHTA, CDR2 FQGNSA. The CDR3 sequence is 15 residues long. V was pared by 1 base and J by 0 bases, with 9 bases between. CDR3 loop: CASSLEGSMNTEAFF. In DNA, the CDR3 is TGTGCCAGCAGCTTAGAGGGCAGCATGAACACTGAAGCTTTCTTT.

The genes are TRBV30 and TRBJ1-1; 9 positions agree with TRBD1. CDR1 and CDR2 (germline): GTSNPN, SVGIG (reference sequence). This CDR3 contains 14 residues. V shed 2 bases, J shed 4 bases, and the junction held 5 bases outside the gene matches. CDR3 coding DNA: TGTGCCTGGAGTTCCGGGACAGGGTTCACTGAAGCTTTCTTT. Translated, it gives CAWSSGTGFTEAFF.

The chain is built from TRBV18 and TRBJ1-1; 8 bases line up with TRBD1. The CDR3 spans 15 residues. Unmatched junction bases numbered 3, after V lost 3 bases and J lost 0 bases. Germline V gene sequence: CDR1 KGHSH, CDR2 LQKENI. The DNA for the CDR3 is TGTGCCAGCTCACCCACACAGGGGGTGAACACTGAAGCTTTCTTT. It specifies CASSPTQGVNTEAFF.

V is TRBV19 and J is TRBJ2-4, with 7 bases lining up with TRBD1. J lost 4 bases, V lost 4 bases, and 16 bases had no gene match. The CDR3 covers 18 residues. Germline V gene sequence: CDR1 LNHDA, CDR2 SQIVND (reference sequence). The CDR3 sequence: CASSTYLKGQERKNIQYF. CDR3 DNA: TGTGCCAGTAGTACCTATCTCAAAGGACAGGAGAGAAAAAACATTCAGTACTTC.

This rearrangement joins TRBV18 to TRBJ2-2, with D possibly TRBD1 on 6 matching bases. Per the germline V gene, CDR1 is KGHSH and CDR2 is LQKENI. Trimming left V 6 bases short and J 4 bases short, with 15 bases between. This CDR3 region has 15 residues. CDR3 loop: CASSGKDRPTGELFF. CDR3 sequence (DNA): TGTGCCAGCTCCGGGAAAGACAGGCCCACCGGGGAGCTGTTTTTT.

This chain connects TRBV9 to TRBJ2-1; D is perhaps TRBD1 (6 bases). This CDR3 region has 15 residues. CDR1 SGDLS and CDR2 YYNGEE come from the germline V gene. V lost 0 bases and J 2 bases, leaving 9 bases between the germline ends. CDR3 DNA sequence: TGTGCCAGCAGCGTAGGCAGGGGAACCTACAATGAGCAGTTCTTC. It yields the protein CASSVGRGTYNEQFF.

The rearrangement links TRBV7-3 to TRBJ2-1, with TRBD2 identical over 12 bases. With V trimmed by 5 bases and J by 7 bases, 6 bases remained unmatched. The germline gives CDR1 SGHTA, CDR2 FQGTGA. The CDR3 runs 15 residues. CDR3 DNA sequence: TGTGCCAGCAGCAGACTAGCGGGAGTCAATAATGAGCAGTTCTTC. Protein sequence: CASSRLAGVNNEQFF.

This clone was seen only once. The CDR3 DNA sequence: TGTGCCAGCAGCGTAGCTAGAGGCCGACCTACTTTCTCTGGAAACACCATATATTTT. It codes for CASSVARGRPTFSGNTIYF. The chain joins TRBV9 to TRBJ1-3; D unclear. The germline V gene has CDR1 SGDLS and CDR2 YYNGEE. CDR3 size: 19 residues. Between the trimmed V and J ends, which lost 0 bases and 0 bases, there was a span of 19 bases. Supplemented by reference TRBV9 and TRBJ1-3, the full variable domain reads DSGVTQTPKHLITATGQRVTLRCSPRSGDLSVYWYQQSLDQGLQFLIQYYNGEERAKGNILERFSAQQFPDLHSELNLSSLELGDSALYFCASSVARGRPTFSGNTIYFGEGSWLTVV.

V gene TRBV6-5 combines with J gene TRBJ1-2; 11 nucleotides match TRBD1. CDR3 size: 16 residues. Per the germline V gene, CDR1 is MNHEY and CDR2 is SVGAGI. J gave up 7 bases and V 0 bases, and 7 bases lay outside the gene matches. CDR3: CASSYSRHGTGGGYTF. The CDR3 coding sequence is TGTGCCAGCAGTTACTCGAGACATGGGACAGGGGGTGGCTACACCTTC.

This chain connects TRBV6-5 to TRBJ2-2; no reliable D call. Trimming removed 0 bases at V and 4 bases at J, with 9 bases between. The V gene's germline CDR1 is MNHEY and CDR2 SVGAGI. The CDR3 is 15 amino acids. The CDR3 sequence is CASSYSEVITGELFF. CDR3 in DNA: TGTGCCAGCAGTTACTCGGAAGTAATCACCGGGGAGCTGTTTTTT.

This chain's CDR3 is CASTKRGGHEQYF. In DNA form, the CDR3 reads TGTGCCAGCACCAAAAGGGGGGGGCACGAGCAGTACTTC. This chain joins TRBV6-6 and TRBJ2-7, with D maybe TRBD2 (7 bases). The length of the CDR3 is 13 residues. The V end was cut by 7 bases, the J end by 5 bases, with 15 bases between. Germline-derived CDR1 and CDR2 are MNHNY and SVGAGI (reference sequence).

The chain carries TRBV28 and TRBJ1-2, with TRBD1 as a possible D gene (6 bases). CDR3 length: 17 amino acids. CDR1 is MDHEN, CDR2 SYDVKM, per germline. V dropped 4 bases and J dropped 4 bases, with 22 bases sitting between them. DNA for the CDR3: TGTGCCAGCAGTTCCCCCCTAGGCGACAGGCTCGGCTATGGCTACACCTTC. It specifies CASSSPLGDRLGYGYTF.